A single sample gave rise to the 2 T cell receptor beta chains below, sequenced in a study of CD8 T cells in ankylosing spondylitis. Study results and caveats: For ankylosing spondylitis blood, a TCR beta motif of 7 or 8 highly homologous variants appeared characteristic.

These TCRs are of unknown antigen specificity. From the 5' RACE reads, TCRdb called clonotypes with MiXCR, one entry per CDR3 protein. In the table there are roughly 470,000 distinct CDR3 sequences, roughly 27% of which are singletons. The sample was blood, either unsorted or a sorted T cell fraction (not recorded which). All receptors come from a male donor with ankylosing spondylitis.

This clonotype was detected only a few times. This chain joins TRBV7-2 and TRBJ1-5; 7 bases line up with TRBD1. The CDR3 is made up of 15 amino acids. CDR1 and CDR2 from the germline V gene are SGHTA and FQGNSA. The V and J ends lost 4 bases and 7 bases, in that order; junction bases with no gene match: 10. For the CDR3, the DNA is TGTGCCAGCAGCTCCCGGACAGGAACGAGGCAGCCCCAGCATTTT. Translated, it gives CASSSRTGTRQPQHF.

This clonotype was detected only a few times. The genes are TRBV5-1 and TRBJ1-4; no reliable D call. Germline V gene data show CDR1 as SGHRS and CDR2 as YFSETQ. Trimming pared 0 bases from V and 7 bases from J, leaving 13 bases between. The CDR3 covers 15 residues. CDR3: CASSLVGRPIEKLFF. CDR3 in DNA: TGCGCCAGCAGCTTGGTCGGCAGGCCGATTGAAAAACTGTTTTTT.